This entry features one T cell receptor beta chain sequence. Its antigen is unknown. The data were obtained in a study of T cell responses to AZD1222 COVID-19 vaccine. Germline CDR1 and CDR2: KGHDR and SFDVKD. Trimming removed 0 bases from V and 0 bases from J, with 11 bases in between. The CDR3 totals 17 residues. Some clones are missing from TCRdb's copy, which holds only in-frame ones; the method was immunoSEQ multiplex PCR. The sample has about 130,000 clones, over 90% seen once; the top ten hold roughly 5.9%. Study conclusions and caveats: CD4 TCRs linked to vaccination spanned spike, dominating at 160-218 and 743-854.

J is TRBJ2-4 and V is TRBV24-1; no definite D call. The TCR sequence derives from an adult in good health. Sequenced here: peripheral blood, sampled on day 0 of AZD1222 vaccination. DNA for the CDR3: TGTGCCACCAGTGATTTGTTCAGATGGGGAGCCAAAAACATTCAGTACTTC. This sequence encodes CATSDLFRWGAKNIQYF.